This TCR beta chain appears in the sequencing data of a study of control samples from healthy donors and cancer patients. Using immunoSEQ multiplex PCR, the repertoire was profiled, and TCRdb retains in-frame clones only, with some absent. The sample lists about 160,000 clones; approximately 90% were seen once. This CDR3 region has 14 residues. V trimming: 1 base; J trimming: 4 bases; junction bases outside the gene matches: 1. Germline assignment: CDR1 LNHDA and CDR2 SQIVND (reference sequence). The chain couples TRBV19 to TRBJ2-7, with 10 bases identical to TRBD1. This clonotype originated in a woman between 25 and 40 years old in good health. Sequencing was performed on blood. The CDR3 here is CASSIAGQGYEQYF. The CDR3 DNA is TGTGCCAGTAGTATAGCGGGACAGGGGTACGAGCAGTACTTC.